Listed below are T cell receptor beta chains from one sample, sequenced in a study of blood T cell repertoires in COVID-19. Assay: immunoSEQ multiplex PCR; the TCRdb copy retains only in-frame clones and omits some. The repertoire holds fewer than 200,000 clones, with around 80% as singletons. Sequencing input: peripheral blood. Receptor source: a human donor in a cohort sampled during active COVID-19. CDR3s include the opening cysteine and the closing phenylalanine or tryptophan. Fields, in order: J gene, V gene, clone size, D gene, CDR3 DNA, CDR3 protein. D genes are given only for firm matches. Clone size is given for some rows only: seen once, a few or many times, or a class if the clone is expanded.

TRBJ2-1 | TRBV29-1 | . | . | TGCAGCGTTGTTCCCGGACGACTAGGAAATGAGCAGTTCTTC | CSVVPGRLGNEQFF
TRBJ2-1 | TRBV18 | . | TRBD2 | TGTGCCAGCTCACCAGCGCTAGCGGGGGGCTCATATGAGCAGTTCTTC | CASSPALAGGSYEQFF
TRBJ2-7 | TRBV2 | few | TRBD1 | TGTGCCAGCAGACCACGCCCGCCGGACAGGGACTCCTACGAGCAGTACTTC | CASRPRPPDRDSYEQYF
TRBJ2-1 | TRBV7-9 | . | TRBD2 | TGTGCCAGCAGCCAAGCGGGGTCCTCCTACAATGAGCAGTTCTTC | CASSQAGSSYNEQFF
TRBJ2-5 | TRBV7-9 | once | TRBD2 | TGTGCCAGCAGCTTGTCTAGCGGGGCTTCGGAGACCCAGTACTTC | CASSLSSGASETQYF
TRBJ2-1 | TRBV19 | . | TRBD2 | TGTGCCAGTAGTATAGATCTAGCGGTTGAGCAGTTCTTC | CASSIDLAVEQFF
TRBJ2-5 | TRBV5-1 | . | . | TGCGCCAGCAGCTTGAGCAAACAATCCGCAGGGTTAGAGACCCAGTACTTC | CASSLSKQSAGLETQYF
TRBJ2-2 | TRBV19 | . | TRBD1 | TGTGCCAGTAGTATCAGGGGGCGCGGGTTCGGGGAGCTGTTTTTT | CASSIRGRGFGELFF
TRBJ2-7 | TRBV15 | . | . | TGTGCCACCAGCAGAGAACCACCCCAGCAGGCCACCTACGAGCAGTACTTC | CATSREPPQQATYEQYF
TRBJ1-1 | TRBV18 | . | . | TGTGCCAGCTCACCGAGGGAGGAACCGGACCCTGAAGCTTTCTTT | CASSPREEPDPEAFF